This T cell receptor beta chain came from a study of blood T cell repertoires in COVID-19. This clone was counted once. CDR3 size: 14 residues. Authors' data handling: Counts of nucleated cells, estimated from reference gene primer amplification, were obtained. The data were produced by immunoSEQ multiplex PCR, yet TCRdb's version contains in-frame clones alone and is incomplete. V and J calls and clone size follow that table, whereas D and trimming were derived from the DNA. The sample shows a few hundred thousand clones, roughly 89% of them seen only once. This TCR came from a woman aged 25 to 39 with COVID-19, enrolled during active disease. This chain joins TRBV21-1 and TRBJ1-5; whether TRBD1, the table's D call, matches the DNA was not checked. TRBV21-1 is a documented pseudogene. Sequences were obtained from peripheral blood. This CDR3 reads CASTTNQGSQPQHF. The CDR3 DNA follows: TGTGCCAGCACTACAAACCAGGGATCTCAGCCCCAGCATTTT.